This TCR beta chain stems from a study of shared clonotypes between healthy human individuals. As for the study in general: The study used three CD4 naive, three CD4 memory, two CD8 naive and one CD8 memory plate per donor.

Whole-study results and caveats: Clonotypes not shared had lower generation probabilities than those common to all four donors. Enrolling few donors narrowed the genetic and exposure-history diversity that was represented.

Trimming removed 7 bases at V and 0 bases at J, with 10 bases between. This CDR3 has 14 amino acids. From germline, CDR1 is SNHLY and CDR2 FYNNEI. TCRdb's table, derived via immunoSEQ multiplex PCR, lists solely in-frame clones and lacks some. The data contain approximately 320,000 clones, around 74% of them singletons. For this clone: Its antigen is as yet unknown.

Material for sequencing was memory CD4+ T cells sorted from blood. Subset meaning: CD45RA-negative fraction. The TCR sequence derives from a man aged 25-45 years in good health. The chain uses TRBV2 and TRBJ2-4; D perhaps matches TRBD1 (6 bases). The DNA for the CDR3 is TGTGCCAGCATTCGGGACATAGCCAAAAACATTCAGTACTTC. This codes for CASIRDIAKNIQYF.